This TCR beta chain comes out of a study of T cell changes during pregnancy in multiple sclerosis. Assay: immunoSEQ multiplex PCR; the TCRdb copy retains only in-frame clones and omits some. This table holds about 20,000 clones, 88% found once. Trimming took 0 bases from V and 2 from J, leaving 8 bases between them. The CDR3 extends over 16 amino acids. Looked up from germline, CDR1 is LGHNA and CDR2 is YSLEER. The source material was CD8+ T cells from peripheral blood mononuclear cells, sampled in the third trimester of pregnancy. The receptor was isolated from a female donor in good health, enrolled as a control in a pregnancy study. J is TRBJ2-6 and V is TRBV4-3, with a possible D match to TRBD2 (5 bases). CDR3: CASSQDHGAGANVLTF. The CDR3 nucleotides read TGCGCCAGCAGCCAAGATCACGGGGCTGGGGCCAACGTCCTGACTTTC.